The source of this T cell receptor (beta chain) is a study of identical twins. Worth noting for this clonotype: The antigen remains unidentified.

Study conclusions and caveats: Zero-insertion analyses could be partly confounded by invariant MAIT and iNKT cells.

Per germline, CDR1 MRHNA and CDR2 SNTAGT. Trimming removed 3 bases from V and 8 bases from J; junction bases left unmatched: 9. The CDR3 sequence is 17 residues long. It was template switching that added a universal primer site, and there were unique molecular identifiers on the cDNA. Each CDR3 protein is one row after TCRdb ran MiXCR on the 5' RACE reads. The repertoire consists of about 260,000 distinct CDR3 sequences, with 5.5% to 7% occurring once and the leading ten covering under 4%. These data were also reused for a study on yellow fever vaccine responses in identical twins. Turning to that study: Twins reportedly appeared to share part of their vaccine T cell response while keeping part individual.

The material sequenced was memory (CD45RO+) T cells sorted from blood. The chain carries TRBV6-4 and TRBJ2-1; 14 nucleotides agree with TRBD2. This TCR was sampled from a woman in her late teens or twenties in good health. This CDR3 reads CASSEPRTSGRMDEQFF. Here the CDR3 DNA reads TGTGCCAGCAGTGAGCCCAGGACTAGCGGGAGGATGGATGAGCAGTTCTTC.